This T cell receptor (beta chain) comes out of a study of molecular identifiers for immune sequencing clone quantification. V lost 0 bases and J 4 bases, leaving 15 bases between the germline ends. CDR3 length: 15 residues. Germline values: CDR1 DFQATT, CDR2 SNEGSKA (reference sequence). This clonotype was found many times. TCRdb recomputed calls from the PCR reads with MiXCR, one row per CDR3 protein. The table records tens of thousands of distinct CDR3 sequences, around 27% of them present only once. This TCR derives from a human donor in good health. Some libraries in this study had Jurkat cell RNA spiked in. The sequenced material came from naive CD8+ T cells from blood, with Jurkat cell RNA spiked in. Subset noted: FACS-sorted CD8+CD4-CCR7+CD45RA+ naive T cells. The chain has TRBV20-1 and TRBJ1-1, with no clear D. In DNA, the CDR3 is TGCAGTGCTAGAGATCGCCAGGTCATTTTCACTGAAGCTTTCTTT. Translated, it gives CSARDRQVIFTEAFF.